One and the same sample provided the 4 T cell receptor beta chains below, sequenced in a study of OX40 agonist ivuxolimab in advanced cancers. Profiled with immunoSEQ multiplex PCR; TCRdb holds only in-frame clones, not every one. The sample lists about 86,000 clones, 75% to 95% seen once, with approximately 8.4% in the top ten. The sample consisted of CD4+ or CD8+ T cells sorted from blood, taken in a trial of the OX40 agonist ivuxolimab. Receptor source: an adult with an advanced solid tumor such as melanoma, head and neck, liver or kidney cancer.

The chain employs TRBV21-1 and TRBJ2-7; TRBD2 is the table's D call, not checked against the DNA. TRBV21-1 is classified as a pseudogene. This CDR3 has 19 amino acids. The CDR3 here is CASRTASESGRQTNYEQYF. The DNA of the CDR3 is TGTGCCAGCAGAACCGCGTCAGAGAGCGGGAGGCAAACCAACTACGAGCAGTACTTC.

This clone was seen more than once but under ten times. V gene TRBV11-2 combines with J gene TRBJ2-5, with D perhaps matching TRBD1 (6 bases). The CDR3 has 15 amino acids. The germline V gene has CDR1 SGHAT and CDR2 FQNNGV. The V end lost 3 bases, the J end lost 2 bases, and 13 bases lay between the germline ends. This CDR3 reads CASSLMSGAQETQYF. In DNA, the CDR3 is TGTGCCAGCAGCTTGATGTCAGGGGCGCAAGAGACCCAGTACTTC. The whole variable domain, filled in from reference TRBV11-2 and TRBJ2-5, reads EAGVAQSPRYKIIEKRQSVAFWCNPISGHATLYWYQQILGQGPKLLIQFQNNGVVDDSQLPKDRFSAERLKGVDSTLKIQPAKLEDSAVYLCASSLMSGAQETQYFGPGTRLLVL.

This clone was detected only once. The rearrangement uses TRBV7-3 and TRBJ2-2, with D possibly matching TRBD2 (6 bases). The germline V gene encodes CDR1 SGHTA and CDR2 FQGTGA. V lost 5 bases to trimming and J lost 6 bases, with 10 bases between them. The CDR3 has 13 residues. The CDR3 DNA follows: TGTGCCAGCAGCCACCGCGGGGCCGGGGAGCTGTTTTTT. This sequence encodes CASSHRGAGELFF.

This chain links TRBV28 with TRBJ1-2; D possibly corresponds to TRBD1 (6 bases). The CDR3 has 15 amino acids. Germline CDR1 reads MDHEN; CDR2 reads SYDVKM. V gave up 6 bases and J gave up 1 base, with 15 bases separating them. The CDR3 DNA follows: TGTGCCAGCAGCTTAGGGGGGGGCATTAACTATGGCTACACCTTC. Translation gives CASSLGGGINYGYTF.